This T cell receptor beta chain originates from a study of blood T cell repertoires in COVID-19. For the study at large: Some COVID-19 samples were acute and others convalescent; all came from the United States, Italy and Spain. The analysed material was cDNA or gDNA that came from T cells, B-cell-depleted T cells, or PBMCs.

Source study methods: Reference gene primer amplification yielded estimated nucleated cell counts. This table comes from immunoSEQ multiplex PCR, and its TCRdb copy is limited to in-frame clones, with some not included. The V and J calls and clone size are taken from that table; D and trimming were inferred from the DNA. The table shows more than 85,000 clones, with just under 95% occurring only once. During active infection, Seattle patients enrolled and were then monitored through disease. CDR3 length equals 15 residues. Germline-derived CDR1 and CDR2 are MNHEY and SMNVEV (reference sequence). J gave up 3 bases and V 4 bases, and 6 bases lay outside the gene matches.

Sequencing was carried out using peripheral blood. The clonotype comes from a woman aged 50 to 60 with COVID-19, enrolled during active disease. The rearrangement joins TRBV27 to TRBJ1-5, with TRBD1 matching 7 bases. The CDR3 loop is CASSSAQGYNQPQHF. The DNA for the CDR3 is TGTGCCAGCAGTTCGGCACAGGGGTACAATCAGCCCCAGCATTTT.